This T cell receptor (beta chain) appears in the sequencing data of a study of shared clonotypes between healthy human individuals. In the original processing: Junction-only sequences without quality scores were provided by ImmunoSEQ, so filtering was different. Profiling relied on immunoSEQ multiplex PCR, and the TCRdb table lists in-frame clones only, not all of them. V and J calls and clone size are copied from that table; D and trimming were computed from the DNA. The sample shows about 1 million clones, about 75% of them seen only once. V gave up 2 bases and J gave up 5 bases; unmatched junction bases: 9. This CDR3 region has 17 residues. The germline V gene encodes CDR1 SGHRS and CDR2 YFSETQ.

The sequence derives from a man younger than 35 in good health. The chain couples TRBV5-1 to TRBJ2-5; TRBD2 aligns across 13 bases. Input material: memory CD4+ T cells sorted from blood. The subset is: CD45RA-negative fraction. The CDR3 nucleotides read TGCGCCAGCAGCTTCGGACTAGCGGGAGCCCCAGGGGAGACCCAGTACTTC. Protein: CASSFGLAGAPGETQYF.